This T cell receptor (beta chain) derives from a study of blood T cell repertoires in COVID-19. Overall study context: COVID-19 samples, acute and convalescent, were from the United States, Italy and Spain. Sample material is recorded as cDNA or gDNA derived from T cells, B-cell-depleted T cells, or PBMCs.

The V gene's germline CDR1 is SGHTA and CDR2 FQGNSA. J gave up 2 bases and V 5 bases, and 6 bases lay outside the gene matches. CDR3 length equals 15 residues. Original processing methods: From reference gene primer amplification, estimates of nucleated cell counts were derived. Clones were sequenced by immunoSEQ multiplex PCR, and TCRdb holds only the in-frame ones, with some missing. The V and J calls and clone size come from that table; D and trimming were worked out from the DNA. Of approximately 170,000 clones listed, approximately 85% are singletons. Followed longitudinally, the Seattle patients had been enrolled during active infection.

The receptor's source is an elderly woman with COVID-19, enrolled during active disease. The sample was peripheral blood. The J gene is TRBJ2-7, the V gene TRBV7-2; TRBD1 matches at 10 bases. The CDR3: CASSPGQGRAYEQYF. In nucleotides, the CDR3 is TGTGCCAGCAGCCCGGGACAGGGGAGGGCCTACGAGCAGTACTTC.